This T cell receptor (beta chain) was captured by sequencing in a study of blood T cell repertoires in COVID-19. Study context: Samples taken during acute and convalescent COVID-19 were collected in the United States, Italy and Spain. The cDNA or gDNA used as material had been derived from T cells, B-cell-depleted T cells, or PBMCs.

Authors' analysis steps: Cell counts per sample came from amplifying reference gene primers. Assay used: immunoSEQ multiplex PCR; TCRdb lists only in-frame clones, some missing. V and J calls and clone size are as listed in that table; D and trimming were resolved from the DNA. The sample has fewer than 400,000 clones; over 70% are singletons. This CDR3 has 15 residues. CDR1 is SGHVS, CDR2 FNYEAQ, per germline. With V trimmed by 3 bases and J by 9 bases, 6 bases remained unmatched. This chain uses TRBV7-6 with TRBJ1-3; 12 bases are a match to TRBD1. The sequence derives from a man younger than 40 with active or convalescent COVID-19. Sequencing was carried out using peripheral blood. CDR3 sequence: CASSLGQGAQSTIYF. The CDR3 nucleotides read TGTGCCAGCAGCTTGGGACAGGGGGCGCAGAGCACCATATATTTT.